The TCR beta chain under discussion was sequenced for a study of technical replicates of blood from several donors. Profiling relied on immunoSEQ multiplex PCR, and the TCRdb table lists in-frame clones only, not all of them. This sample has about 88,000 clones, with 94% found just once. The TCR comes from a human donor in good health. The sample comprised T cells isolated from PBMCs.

The CDR3 here is CASSLVAQGQETQYF. The CDR3 DNA follows: TGCGCCAGCAGCTTGGTCGCCCAGGGCCAAGAGACCCAGTACTTC. V and J are TRBV5-1 and TRBJ2-5; D is perhaps TRBD1 (5 bases). CDR1 is SGHRS and CDR2 is YFSETQ in the germline V gene. This CDR3 region has 15 residues. The germline V and J ends were trimmed by 0 bases and 1 base, with 10 bases remaining between them.